This T cell receptor beta chain appears in the sequencing data of a study of persistence of HIV-infected CD4 T cells. This nonspecific control used anti-CD3/anti-CD28 bead stimulation of CD4+ T cells. Responding CD4+ T cells were sorted by upregulation of both CD40 ligand and CD69. Between the trimmed V and J ends, which lost 6 bases and 4 bases, there was a span of 8 bases. Germline CDR1 reads SEHNR; CDR2 reads FQNEAQ (reference sequence). The CDR3 consists of 12 residues. On this clone itself: Its specificity is not known.

The libraries were made with immunoSEQ version 4 in survey mode. Generated by immunoSEQ multiplex PCR, the TCRdb table keeps only in-frame clones and is missing some. The sample shows 40,000 to 45,000 clones, approximately 91% of them seen only once. This chain uses TRBV7-9 with TRBJ2-3; D is ambiguous. The input for sequencing was CD4+ T cells sorted from PBMCs after roughly 17-hour stimulation, taken from a patient who received antiretroviral therapy. The receptor comes from an adult man with HIV who was CMV-seropositive. CDR3 sequence (DNA): TGTGCCAGCAGTCACACTCCAGATACGCAGTATTTT. Its protein product is CASSHTPDTQYF.